The 16 T cell receptor beta chains below all came from one sample that was sequenced in a study of response to subunit inactivated influenza vaccine. TCRdb reanalysed the RT-PCR reads using MiXCR and keeps one entry per CDR3 protein. This table holds 500,000 to 700,000 distinct CDR3 sequences, under 30% found once. These data were also filed under a second study, of T cells expressing NK-cell markers. That source notes: For TCR beta, cDNA was produced by 5'RACE template switching with UMIs.

The sequencing here drew on CD4+ T cells sorted from PBMCs, taken 12 days after vaccination. These receptors were collected from a man aged 45-60 years who received an inactivated influenza vaccine.

The V and J genes are TRBV24-1 and TRBJ2-3, with D possibly matching TRBD2 (6 bases). Germline assignment: CDR1 KGHDR and CDR2 SFDVKD. CDR3 length: 16 residues. Trimming cost V 2 bases and J 0 bases, with 11 bases left between them. The CDR3 region has the DNA TGTGCCACCAGTGATTCTAGCGCGACTAGCACAGATACGCAGTATTTT. This translates into CATSDSSATSTDTQYF.

The genes are TRBV24-1 and TRBJ2-5; D is uncertain. CDR1 is KGHDR and CDR2 is SFDVKD in the germline V gene. V was trimmed by 4 bases and J by 5 bases, leaving 13 bases between them. This CDR3 has 14 amino acids. CDR3 sequence (DNA): TGTGCCACCAGTGAACTGGACCACGGGGAGACCCAGTACTTC. Residues: CATSELDHGETQYF.

This clonotype was recorded many times. This sequence joins TRBV29-1 and TRBJ2-2; 7 bases match TRBD2. The V and J ends lost 3 bases and 6 bases, in that order; junction bases with no gene match: 4. The CDR3 covers 13 residues. The germline gives CDR1 SQVTM, CDR2 ANQGSEA. The CDR3 DNA sequence: TGCAGCGTTGACCGGGGAGGGGCCGGGGAGCTGTTTTTT. It encodes CSVDRGGAGELFF.

The rearrangement links TRBV6-2 or TRBV6-3 to TRBJ2-7, with 10 bases aligning to TRBD1. The V and J ends lost 6 bases and 3 bases, in that order; junction bases with no gene match: 11. The CDR3 runs 16 residues. Germline V gives CDR1 MNHEY, CDR2 SVGEGT. CDR3 sequence reads: CASRTQRQGAYYEQYF. The CDR3 region has the DNA TGTGCCAGCAGGACCCAGAGACAGGGGGCTTACTACGAGCAGTACTTC.

This clonotype has only a few counts. The rearrangement links TRBV6-5 to TRBJ2-3, with TRBD2 matching 7 bases. This CDR3 is 17 amino acids long. J gave up 2 bases and V 2 bases, and 10 bases lay outside the gene matches. Germline CDR1 and CDR2: MNHEY and SVGAGI. The CDR3 region has the DNA TGTGCCAGCAGTTACCATCTGGGAGGGAGATCCACAGATACGCAGTATTTT. As protein: CASSYHLGGRSTDTQYF.

This sequence joins TRBV27 and TRBJ2-7, with D tentatively TRBD1 (6 bases). V was clipped by 9 bases and J by 1 base, with 19 bases between them. CDR1 and CDR2 from the germline V gene are MNHEY and SMNVEV (reference sequence). The CDR3 is made up of 15 amino acids. In DNA, the CDR3 is TGTGCCAGACCCCACGGGGACACACATTCCTACGAGCAGTACTTC. This encodes CARPHGDTHSYEQYF.

This clonotype appeared a few times. V is TRBV29-1 and J is TRBJ2-1, with 7 bases aligning to TRBD2. Looked up from germline, CDR1 is SQVTM and CDR2 is ANQGSEA. The CDR3 has 13 residues. The trim removed 4 bases at V and 9 bases at J, leaving 9 bases unmatched. In DNA form, the CDR3 reads TGCAGCGTTGGGGGGAGGGCCTCTTTTGAGCAGTTCTTC. Translated, it gives CSVGGRASFEQFF.

V usage is TRBV10-3 and J usage is TRBJ2-1; D remains ambiguous. The CDR3 spans 13 residues. V was shortened by 1 base and J by 7 bases, with 8 bases between the two germline ends. From germline, CDR1 is ENHRY and CDR2 SYGVKD. CDR3 sequence: CAISEFLTNEQFF. The CDR3 region has the DNA TGTGCCATCAGTGAGTTTCTCACGAATGAGCAGTTCTTC.

This clonotype was picked up a small number of times. This sequence joins TRBV7-2 and TRBJ2-1, with D maybe TRBD2 (5 bases). The germline V gene has CDR1 SGHTA and CDR2 FQGNSA. This CDR3 has 15 residues. V was clipped by 7 bases and J by 3 bases, with 16 bases between them. This chain's CDR3 is CASTPDRGRYNEQFF. CDR3 coding DNA: TGTGCCAGCACCCCGGATCGCGGGCGCTACAATGAGCAGTTCTTC.

This sequence joins TRBV7-8 and TRBJ2-3; D gene uncertain. This CDR3 spans 16 amino acids. Germline V gives CDR1 SGHVS, CDR2 FQNEAQ. Trimming removed 5 bases at V and 0 bases at J, with 15 bases between. CDR3 protein: CASSPNVITSTDTQYF. The CDR3 DNA reads as TGTGCCAGCAGCCCTAACGTCATTACTAGCACAGATACGCAGTATTTT.

The rearrangement joins TRBV24-1 to TRBJ2-7, with D unresolved. V was cut by 9 bases and J by 0 bases, with 5 bases left in between. The CDR3 covers 11 residues. CDR1 is KGHDR, CDR2 SFDVKD, per germline. DNA of the CDR3: TGTGCCACCGAGGACTCCTACGAGCAGTACTTC. Its translation: CATEDSYEQYF.

The J gene is TRBJ2-2, the V gene TRBV4-3; D may match TRBD1 or TRBD2 (6 bases each). The germline V and J ends were trimmed by 0 bases and 7 bases, with 24 bases remaining between them. The CDR3 covers 19 residues. The germline gives CDR1 LGHNA, CDR2 YSLEER. CDR3 coding DNA: TGCGCCAGCAGCCAAGATGTGGGGCGACATTGGGGGGCCCACGGGGAGCTGTTTTTT. Encoded protein: CASSQDVGRHWGAHGELFF.

This clonotype was seen more than once but under ten times. CDR3 region: CASSLAHGDYEQYF. The CDR3 DNA is TGCGCCAGCAGCTTGGCCCATGGGGACTACGAGCAGTACTTC. This chain connects TRBV5-1 to TRBJ2-7; D is unresolved. Trimming pared 0 bases from V and 3 bases from J, leaving 10 bases between. The germline V gene has CDR1 SGHRS and CDR2 YFSETQ. The CDR3 is 14 amino acids.

This clonotype was seen a few times. This chain uses TRBV18 with TRBJ2-7, with D maybe TRBD2 (6 bases). The V end was cut by 4 bases, the J end by 6 bases, with 16 bases between. The CDR3 sequence is 14 residues long. The germline V gene has CDR1 KGHSH and CDR2 LQKENI. CDR3 sequence reads: CASSRAERGGEQYF. In nucleotides, the CDR3 is TGTGCCAGCTCACGAGCGGAGAGGGGAGGCGAGCAGTACTTC.

In this sample, this clonotype turned up a few times. The V gene is TRBV11-3, the J gene TRBJ2-5, with 9 bases fitting TRBD1. The CDR3 runs to 15 residues. In germline, CDR1 is SGHNT, CDR2 YENEEA. V shed 0 bases, J shed 9 bases, and the junction held 8 bases outside the gene matches. In nucleotides, the CDR3 is TGTGCCAGCAGCTTAGATCCGGGACAGGGTTCGTCCCAGTACTTC. It is translated as CASSLDPGQGSSQYF.

This clonotype was counted between two and nine times. The DNA of the CDR3 is TGTGCCAGCAGCTCGGAACACGGTGAAAAACTGTTTTTT. This gives the protein CASSSEHGEKLFF. V usage is TRBV6-4 and J usage is TRBJ1-4; D is ambiguous. The CDR3 runs 13 residues. Germline lookup yields CDR1 MRHNA and CDR2 SNTAGT. V lost 6 bases and J 7 bases, leaving 12 bases between the germline ends.